The 9 T cell receptor beta chains reported below all come from one sample, sequenced in a study of T cell responses to AZD1222 COVID-19 vaccine. The method was immunoSEQ multiplex PCR; TCRdb's version includes in-frame clones alone and lacks a portion of them. The table shows about 100,000 clones, with approximately 90% occurring only once. This material consisted of peripheral blood, taken on day 0 of MenACWY control vaccination. These TCRs come from an adult in good health.

The table lists this clone with a count of one. The chain recombines TRBV28 with TRBJ1-6; D possibly corresponds to TRBD1 (6 bases). Trimming cost V 6 bases and J 6 bases, with 18 bases left between them. Germline CDR1 reads MDHEN; CDR2 reads SYDVKM. The CDR3 has 16 residues. CDR3 nucleotides: TGTGCCAGCAGGACGGGGGGGCGATGGCCTAATTCACCCCTCCACTTT. It is translated as CASRTGGRWPNSPLHF.

The table lists this clone with a few counts. The rearrangement joins TRBV11-2 to TRBJ1-1, with a weak D call TRBD1 (6 bases). Trimming stripped 5 bases from V and 10 bases from J, with 17 bases between. The CDR3 is 13 amino acids. CDR1 SGHAT and CDR2 FQNNGV come from the germline V gene. The CDR3 nucleotides are TGTGCCAGCAGCGATGCAACAGGGCACCGAGCTTTCTTT. This sequence encodes CASSDATGHRAFF.

The chain carries TRBV16 and TRBJ1-1; D call uncertain. V was pared by 6 bases and J by 11 bases, with 25 bases between. The CDR3 length is 15 residues. Looked up from germline, CDR1 is KGHSY and CDR2 is FQNENV. This CDR3 is CASRQAGQAAWRAFF. CDR3 nucleotide sequence: TGTGCCAGCAGACAAGCCGGGCAGGCTGCCTGGAGGGCTTTCTTT.

The gene calls are TRBV7-9 and TRBJ2-2, with D maybe TRBD2 (5 bases). Trimming removed 6 bases from V and 0 bases from J, with 14 bases in between. The CDR3 is 16 amino acids. CDR1 and CDR2 from the germline V gene are SEHNR and FQNEAQ (reference sequence). CDR3 in DNA: TGTGCCAGCAGGACTCGAGGAGGCTCGAACACCGGGGAGCTGTTTTTT. This sequence encodes CASRTRGGSNTGELFF.

As concerns this clone: The junction differs from germline at one of its ends, possibly a read error. The V gene is TRBV6-6, the J gene TRBJ2-5, with 7 bases aligning to TRBD2. The germline V gene encodes CDR1 MNHNY and CDR2 SVGAGI (reference sequence). This CDR3 is built from 16 residues. In DNA form, the CDR3 reads TGTGCCAGCAGTCACTCGGCTGGGGGGGTCCAAGAGACCCAGTACTTC. Protein: CASSHSAGGVQETQYF.

The rearrangement uses TRBV6-5 and TRBJ1-4; TRBD1 agrees at 8 bases. The CDR3 length is 15 residues. Germline V lookup: CDR1 MNHEY, CDR2 SVGAGI. Trimming cost V 5 bases and J 5 bases; bases outside gene matches: 7. CDR3 bases: TGTGCCAGCAGTCCCTCGGACAGGGAGAATGAAAAACTGTTTTTT. Protein: CASSPSDRENEKLFF.

The chain combines TRBV13 with TRBJ2-7; 10 nucleotides align to TRBD1. CDR3 length equals 15 residues. Germline trimming cut 4 bases from V and 4 bases from J; bases unmatched to any gene: 7. Germline CDR1 is PRHDT and CDR2 is FYEKMQ (reference sequence). CDR3 sequence reads: CASSSRTGGGYEQYF. CDR3 in DNA: TGTGCCAGCAGCTCCCGGACAGGGGGTGGGTACGAGCAGTACTTC.

The DNA of the CDR3 is TGTGCCAGCAGCTGCCCCGAGGGCAATCAGCCCCAGCATTTT. It encodes CASSCPEGNQPQHF. The chain joins TRBV12-1 to TRBJ1-5. TRBV12-1 is a pseudogene. CDR3 length: 14 residues.

This chain links TRBV12-5 with TRBJ2-3; TRBD2 is a possible D gene (6 bases). The V gene's germline CDR1 is LGHNT and CDR2 FRNRAP. The length of the CDR3 is 13 residues. The V gene lost 2 bases and the J gene lost 5 bases, with 8 bases spanning the gap. Here the CDR3 DNA reads TGTGCTAGTGGTTTGCCCGGGGGAGATACGCAGTATTTT. Its translation is CASGLPGGDTQYF.